Listed here are 12 T cell receptor beta chains from one sample, sequenced in a study of neurological immune-mediated disorders. TCRdb reprocessed the 5' RACE reads via MiXCR and lists one record per CDR3 protein. The table lists 66,000 or so distinct CDR3 sequences, roughly 5.5% of them singletons. Source material: PBMCs. The receptors shown here come from a young woman with multiple sclerosis.

This clonotype was picked up a small number of times. The chain joins TRBV20-1 to TRBJ1-2, with 7 bases lining up with TRBD1. This CDR3 has 15 amino acids. The ends lost 2 bases at V and 6 bases at J; junction bases unmatched: 12. The V gene's germline CDR1 is DFQATT and CDR2 SNEGSKA (reference sequence). The CDR3 DNA reads TGCAGTGCTAGACGAGAGACAGGGTCTATGGATGGCTACACCTTC. This codes for CSARRETGSMDGYTF.

The rearrangement links TRBV12-3 or TRBV12-4 to TRBJ2-1, with 7 bases that match TRBD2. The CDR3 is 16 residues long. The trim removed 7 bases at V and 2 bases at J, leaving 11 bases unmatched. Written as DNA, the CDR3 is TGTGCCAGCACCTCAACAAGCGGGGATACCTACAATGAGCAGTTCTTC. As protein: CASTSTSGDTYNEQFF.

This clonotype was observed at least ten times. The chain recombines TRBV12-3 or TRBV12-4 with TRBJ2-7; weak D call: TRBD1 (6 bases). The CDR3 is made up of 13 amino acids. Trimming pared 6 bases from V and 2 bases from J, leaving 11 bases between. The CDR3 DNA reads TGTGCCAGCAGGGGGGACAACACCTACGAGCAGTACTTC. Amino acids: CASRGDNTYEQYF.

This clonotype was found a few times. This chain links TRBV9 with TRBJ1-2, with D perhaps matching TRBD1 (5 bases). V was shortened by 2 bases and J by 5 bases, with 16 bases between the two germline ends. The CDR3 consists of 15 residues. Germline V gene sequence: CDR1 SGDLS, CDR2 YYNGEE. CDR3 bases: TGTGCCAGCAGCGTTACAGGTTCCCCTTCTTATGGCTACACCTTC. It specifies CASSVTGSPSYGYTF.

This clonotype has a count of ten or more. The rearrangement links TRBV10-3 to TRBJ1-1, with D possibly matching TRBD1 (5 bases). Trimming pared 0 bases from V and 5 bases from J, leaving 10 bases between. Per the germline V gene, CDR1 is ENHRY and CDR2 is SYGVKD. The CDR3 runs to 14 residues. The CDR3 region has the DNA TGTGCCATCAGTGAGTCGAGGGGTGGGACTGAAGCTTTCTTT. This sequence encodes CAISESRGGTEAFF.

This clonotype showed up many times. The chain links TRBV20-1 to TRBJ2-3; TRBD1 is a possible D gene (5 bases). V was clipped by 0 bases and J by 2 bases, with 15 bases between them. The germline V gene encodes CDR1 DFQATT and CDR2 SNEGSKA (reference sequence). CDR3 length equals 16 residues. In DNA form, the CDR3 reads TGCAGTGCTAGAGATGCGGAACTGGGGCTCACAGATACGCAGTATTTT. This gives the protein CSARDAELGLTDTQYF.

Many counts were recorded for this clonotype. The chain has TRBV5-5 and TRBJ2-3; possible D gene TRBD1, 6 bases. CDR3 length equals 16 residues. The V gene's germline CDR1 is SGHKS and CDR2 YYEKEE (reference sequence). V lost 1 base, J lost 3 bases, and 15 bases lay in between. The CDR3 loop reads CASSLNPQGRTDTQYF. Here the CDR3 DNA reads TGTGCCAGCAGCTTGAACCCCCAGGGGCGGACAGATACGCAGTATTTT. The full variable domain, in which reference TRBV5-5 and TRBJ2-3 provide the parts outside the CDR3, is DAGVTQSPTHLIKTRGQQVTLRCSPISGHKSVSWYQQVLGQGPQFIFQYYEKEERGRGNFPDRFSARQFPNYSSELNVNALLLGDSALYLCASSLNPQGRTDTQYFGPGTRLTVL.

The sample holds many counts of this clonotype. The chain carries TRBV28 and TRBJ2-7; D not resolved. This CDR3 region has 11 residues. CDR1 and CDR2 from the germline V gene are MDHEN and SYDVKM. V lost 8 bases and J lost 1, with 6 bases in between. The CDR3 loop is CASGDSYEQYF. The CDR3 DNA follows: TGTGCCAGCGGAGATTCCTACGAGCAGTACTTC.

In this sample, this clonotype turned up many times. This chain connects TRBV12-3 or TRBV12-4 to TRBJ1-4; D remains unclear. Trimming removed 7 bases from V and 7 bases from J, with 16 bases in between. This CDR3 is 14 amino acids long. CDR3 nucleotide sequence: TGTGCCAGCACTATAGGACGGTCTGGTGAAAAACTGTTTTTT. Its translation: CASTIGRSGEKLFF.

In its sample, this clonotype was seen many times. The junction differs from germline at one of its ends, possibly a read error. The genes are TRBV7-7 and TRBJ2-1; no firm D call. Per germline, CDR1 SSHAT and CDR2 FNYEAQ (reference sequence). This CDR3 is built from 13 residues. This CDR3 is CASSLTPGDEQFF. The CDR3 DNA reads TGTGCTAGCAGCTTAACGCCAGGCGATGAGCAGTTCTTC. The whole variable domain, filled in from reference TRBV7-7 and TRBJ2-1, reads GAGVSQSPRYKVTKRGQDVTLRCDPISSHATLYWYQQALGQGPEFLTYFNYEAQPDKSGLPSDRFSAERPEGSISTLTIQRTEQRDSAMYRCASSLTPGDEQFFGPGTRLTVL.

Notes on this clonotype: This could be a read error, since a much larger clone is one nucleotide away. As DNA, the CDR3 is TGTGCCAGCAGTTTGTTTTCTGGGGCCAAAGTCCTGACTTTC. Translation: CASSLFSGAKVLTF. The chain is built from TRBV28 and TRBJ2-6; tentatively, D is TRBD1 (5 bases). CDR3 length: 14 residues. Germline assignment: CDR1 MDHEN and CDR2 SYDVKM.

This clonotype was seen a handful of times. Its ends do not fully match the called genes, so a read error is possible. This chain links TRBV7-9 with TRBJ1-5, with D possibly matching TRBD1 (5 bases). The CDR3 is 17 residues long. Germline-derived CDR1 and CDR2 are SEHNR and FQNEAQ (reference sequence). As DNA, the CDR3 is TGTGCCAGCAGCCCCGGGACGCTGGGGTATAGCAATCAGCCCCAGAATTTT. Encoded protein: CASSPGTLGYSNQPQNF.